The 22 T cell receptor beta chains presented below share a single source sample, sequenced in a study of blood T cell repertoires in COVID-19. Only in-frame clones appear in the TCRdb table, and some are missing; sequencing was by immunoSEQ multiplex PCR. Found here are 55,000 to 80,000 clones, about 86% of them singletons; the top ten hold roughly 12%. The sequenced sample consisted of peripheral blood. The receptors stem from a human donor in a cohort sampled during active COVID-19.

The chain employs TRBV25-1 and TRBJ1-6; D is possibly TRBD1 (6 bases). The CDR3 is 17 amino acids. Trimming cost V 3 bases and J 7 bases, with 19 bases left between them. Germline V gene data show CDR1 as MGHDK and CDR2 as SYGVNS. The CDR3 nucleotides read TGTGCCAGCAGTGAGCTAACGTTAGGGGGAAGGAATTCACCCCTCCACTTT. Translating gives CASSELTLGGRNSPLHF.

This clone was recorded once. V and J are TRBV5-4 and TRBJ2-1, with 7 bases aligning to TRBD2. In germline, CDR1 is SGHNT, CDR2 YYREEE (reference sequence). The V and J ends lost 4 bases and 0 bases, in that order; junction bases with no gene match: 16. The CDR3 runs 19 residues. The chain's CDR3 is CASSTPRGVAGRSYNEQFF. CDR3 DNA sequence: TGTGCCAGCAGCACCCCTCGCGGTGTAGCGGGTCGCTCCTACAATGAGCAGTTCTTC.

The V call is TRBV19, the J call TRBJ1-5, with D unclear. CDR1 and CDR2 from the germline V gene are LNHDA and SQIVND (reference sequence). Trimming stripped 5 bases from V and 4 bases from J, with 18 bases between. This CDR3 comprises 16 residues. The CDR3 loop is CASSQLLNDGNQPQHF. DNA of the CDR3: TGTGCCAGTAGTCAACTCCTAAATGACGGGAATCAGCCCCAGCATTTT.

The genes are TRBV28 and TRBJ2-7, with TRBD2 as a possible D gene (5 bases). The CDR3 loop spans 16 amino acids. Germline assignment: CDR1 MDHEN and CDR2 SYDVKM. Trimming took 4 bases from V and 1 from J, leaving 17 bases between them. This chain's CDR3 is CASSSPTSFSSYEQYF. In DNA form, the CDR3 reads TGTGCCAGCAGTTCGCCCACTAGTTTCAGTTCCTACGAGCAGTACTTC.

The count of this clone is one. This chain uses TRBV5-4 with TRBJ1-2, with 7 bases identical to TRBD1. V gave up 3 bases and J gave up 4 bases; unmatched junction bases: 6. Germline V lookup: CDR1 SGHNT, CDR2 YYREEE (reference sequence). CDR3 length: 14 residues. CDR3 sequence reads: CASSWWTGLYGYTF. As DNA, the CDR3 is TGTGCCAGCAGCTGGTGGACAGGACTCTATGGCTACACCTTC.

V gene TRBV28 combines with J gene TRBJ1-2, with D hard to call. The germline V gene encodes CDR1 MDHEN and CDR2 SYDVKM. The CDR3 sequence is 13 residues long. Trimming took 6 bases from V and 5 from J, leaving 13 bases between them. The CDR3 nucleotides read TGTGCCAGCAGCACCCTCGGGGAGTATGGCTACACCTTC. Its protein product is CASSTLGEYGYTF.

The V call is TRBV18, the J call TRBJ2-3, with 8 bases lining up with TRBD2. In germline, CDR1 is KGHSH, CDR2 LQKENI. The CDR3 is made up of 17 amino acids. The V segment lost 3 bases and the J segment 0 bases; nucleotides outside the gene matches: 8. The CDR3 DNA follows: TGTGCCAGCTCACCCTACCTACTAGCGGCTAGCACAGATACGCAGTATTTT. Translated, it gives CASSPYLLAASTDTQYF.

J is TRBJ2-2 and V is TRBV7-9; 11 bases line up with TRBD2. Germline values: CDR1 SEHNR, CDR2 FQNEAQ (reference sequence). CDR3 size: 19 residues. The trim removed 2 bases at V and 2 bases at J, leaving 10 bases unmatched. CDR3 nucleotide sequence: TGTGCCAGCAGCTTATCCGGTCCTAGCGGGGGGATAAACACCGGGGAGCTGTTTTTT. Protein sequence: CASSLSGPSGGINTGELFF.

The rearrangement joins TRBV3-1 (or the pseudogene TRBV3-2) to TRBJ2-5, with D perhaps matching TRBD2 (6 bases). Trimming removed 1 base at V and 5 bases at J, with 26 bases between. The germline gives CDR1 LGHDT, CDR2 YNNKEL (reference sequence). There are 19 residues in the CDR3. DNA of the CDR3: TGTGCCAGCAGCCAAGGCCCTCCCGCGGGATATGGTAACGCGGAGACCCAGTACTTC. Translation: CASSQGPPAGYGNAETQYF.

The chain employs TRBV25-1 and TRBJ1-2, with D possibly matching TRBD1 (6 bases). Germline assignment: CDR1 MGHDK and CDR2 SYGVNS. V was shortened by 2 bases and J by 4 bases, with 8 bases between the two germline ends. This CDR3 contains 13 residues. Written as DNA, the CDR3 is TGTGCCAGCAGTGAAAGGACAGCCTATGGCTACACCTTC. Protein product: CASSERTAYGYTF.

V usage is TRBV7-2 and J usage is TRBJ1-1; TRBD1 matches 9 bases. Trimming cost V 3 bases and J 8 bases; bases outside gene matches: 1. CDR1 and CDR2 from the germline V gene are SGHTA and FQGNSA. This CDR3 is built from 12 residues. CDR3 sequence: CASSFDRGEAFF. The CDR3 nucleotides read TGTGCCAGCAGCTTCGACAGGGGGGAAGCTTTCTTT.

A remark on this clone: The same CDR3 is also encoded by other DNA sequences in this sample. V gene TRBV19 combines with J gene TRBJ1-6, with D uncertain. The germline V and J ends were trimmed by 10 bases and 0 bases, with 4 bases remaining between them. The CDR3 is 12 amino acids. Germline V CDR1 and CDR2: LNHDA, SQIVND (reference sequence). CDR3 DNA: TGTGCCACCAGCTCCTATAATTCACCCCTCCACTTT. Translating gives CATSSYNSPLHF.

The rearrangement links TRBV6-6 to TRBJ1-2; 9 bases are shared with TRBD1. The V gene end was trimmed by 5 bases and the J gene end by 4 bases; junction bases not matched to a gene: 14. Germline V CDR1 and CDR2: MNHNY, SVGAGI (reference sequence). The CDR3 is 17 residues long. CDR3 bases: TGTGCCAGCAGTCCCCGGAGGGGACAGGGCCACGTCTATGGCTACACCTTC. Residues: CASSPRRGQGHVYGYTF.

This rearrangement joins TRBV7-9 to TRBJ2-7; TRBD1 aligns across 7 bases. The junction had 7 bases not matched to a gene; V was cut back by 5 bases and J by 6 bases. The V gene's germline CDR1 is SEHNR and CDR2 FQNEAQ (reference sequence). This CDR3 contains 13 residues. CDR3 coding DNA: TGTGCCAGCAGCACACAGACAGGGACCGAGCAGTACTTC. This encodes CASSTQTGTEQYF.

This chain connects TRBV6-5 to TRBJ2-3; a weak D match, TRBD1 (6 bases). Trimming shortened V by 2 bases and J by 1 base, and 10 bases separated the two germline ends. The V gene's germline CDR1 is MNHEY and CDR2 SVGAGI. CDR3 length equals 15 residues. The CDR3 DNA reads as TGTGCCAGCAGTTACCAGGACAGAGGCACAGATACGCAGTATTTT. Its translation is CASSYQDRGTDTQYF.

This CDR3 is CASSTQPRQGEGPKETQYF. The CDR3 bases are TGTGCCAGCAGCACCCAACCCCGACAGGGCGAAGGCCCCAAAGAGACCCAGTACTTC. The rearrangement uses TRBV11-3 and TRBJ2-5, with TRBD1 matching 7 bases. CDR3 length: 19 residues. Trimming cost V 5 bases and J 3 bases; bases outside gene matches: 21. CDR1 SGHNT and CDR2 YENEEA come from the germline V gene.

The chain links TRBV10-3 to TRBJ1-2, with D hard to call. The ends were cut back, 3 bases at V and 5 bases at J, with 7 bases in the middle. Germline V lookup: CDR1 ENHRY, CDR2 SYGVKD. The CDR3 is 12 amino acids. The CDR3 DNA reads TGTGCCATCAGTGATCGGGATTATGGCTACACCTTC. Translation: CAISDRDYGYTF.

The J gene is TRBJ2-1, the V gene TRBV24-1; 7 bases are a match to TRBD1. J was trimmed by 8 bases and V by 10 bases; bases with no gene match: 10. This CDR3 has 13 amino acids. Germline lookup yields CDR1 KGHDR and CDR2 SFDVKD. DNA of the CDR3: TGTGCCACGGGGACAGATGCGTCAGATGAGCAGTTCTTC. Translated, it gives CATGTDASDEQFF.

The J gene is TRBJ1-4, the V gene TRBV10-3, with a possible D match to TRBD1 (6 bases). Germline V gene data show CDR1 as ENHRY and CDR2 as SYGVKD. Between the trimmed V and J ends, which lost 3 bases and 8 bases, there was a span of 22 bases. The CDR3 consists of 17 residues. In DNA, the CDR3 is TGTGCCATCAGTGAACGACTAGCCCGGGACATCGACGAAAAACTGTTTTTT. Translation gives CAISERLARDIDEKLFF.

The chain recombines TRBV7-2 with TRBJ2-3, with D perhaps TRBD2 (5 bases). Trimming left V 1 base short and J 2 bases short, with 10 bases between. Germline V lookup: CDR1 SGHTA, CDR2 FQGNSA. This CDR3 is 15 amino acids long. CDR3 bases: TGTGCCAGCAGCTTAGGCGGGTCCCTCACAGATACGCAGTATTTT. Translated, it gives CASSLGGSLTDTQYF.

The genes are TRBV5-5 and TRBJ2-7, with D tentatively TRBD1 (6 bases). The CDR3 runs 13 residues. Germline CDR1 SGHKS, CDR2 YYEKEE (reference sequence). V dropped 3 bases and J dropped 6 bases, with 13 bases sitting between them. The CDR3 region is CASSWGTKGEQYF. The CDR3 DNA is TGTGCCAGCAGCTGGGGGACAAAGGGCGAGCAGTACTTC.

The chain employs TRBV5-4 and TRBJ1-2, with D maybe TRBD1 (6 bases). The CDR3 extends over 15 amino acids. CDR1 SGHNT and CDR2 YYREEE come from the germline V gene (reference sequence). V lost 0 bases and J 3 bases, leaving 12 bases between the germline ends. The CDR3 nucleotides read TGTGCCAGCAGCTTGGATCTGGCAGGGGACTATGGCTACACCTTC. Amino acid sequence: CASSLDLAGDYGYTF.